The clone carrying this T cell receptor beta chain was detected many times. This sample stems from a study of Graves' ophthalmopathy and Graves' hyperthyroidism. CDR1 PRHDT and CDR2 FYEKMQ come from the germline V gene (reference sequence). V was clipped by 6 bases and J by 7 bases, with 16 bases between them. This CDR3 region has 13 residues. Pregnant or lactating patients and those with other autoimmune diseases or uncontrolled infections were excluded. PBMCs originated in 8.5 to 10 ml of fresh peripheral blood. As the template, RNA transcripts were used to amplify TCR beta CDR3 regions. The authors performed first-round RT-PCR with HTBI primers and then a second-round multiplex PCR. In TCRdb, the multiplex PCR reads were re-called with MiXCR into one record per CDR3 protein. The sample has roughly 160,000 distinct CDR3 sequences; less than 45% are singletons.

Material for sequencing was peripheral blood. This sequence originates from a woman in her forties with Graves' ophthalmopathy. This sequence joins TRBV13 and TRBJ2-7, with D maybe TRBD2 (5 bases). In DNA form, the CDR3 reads TGTGCCAGCAGTCCCGAAGGTACGGGGGAGCAGTACTTC. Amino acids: CASSPEGTGEQYF.